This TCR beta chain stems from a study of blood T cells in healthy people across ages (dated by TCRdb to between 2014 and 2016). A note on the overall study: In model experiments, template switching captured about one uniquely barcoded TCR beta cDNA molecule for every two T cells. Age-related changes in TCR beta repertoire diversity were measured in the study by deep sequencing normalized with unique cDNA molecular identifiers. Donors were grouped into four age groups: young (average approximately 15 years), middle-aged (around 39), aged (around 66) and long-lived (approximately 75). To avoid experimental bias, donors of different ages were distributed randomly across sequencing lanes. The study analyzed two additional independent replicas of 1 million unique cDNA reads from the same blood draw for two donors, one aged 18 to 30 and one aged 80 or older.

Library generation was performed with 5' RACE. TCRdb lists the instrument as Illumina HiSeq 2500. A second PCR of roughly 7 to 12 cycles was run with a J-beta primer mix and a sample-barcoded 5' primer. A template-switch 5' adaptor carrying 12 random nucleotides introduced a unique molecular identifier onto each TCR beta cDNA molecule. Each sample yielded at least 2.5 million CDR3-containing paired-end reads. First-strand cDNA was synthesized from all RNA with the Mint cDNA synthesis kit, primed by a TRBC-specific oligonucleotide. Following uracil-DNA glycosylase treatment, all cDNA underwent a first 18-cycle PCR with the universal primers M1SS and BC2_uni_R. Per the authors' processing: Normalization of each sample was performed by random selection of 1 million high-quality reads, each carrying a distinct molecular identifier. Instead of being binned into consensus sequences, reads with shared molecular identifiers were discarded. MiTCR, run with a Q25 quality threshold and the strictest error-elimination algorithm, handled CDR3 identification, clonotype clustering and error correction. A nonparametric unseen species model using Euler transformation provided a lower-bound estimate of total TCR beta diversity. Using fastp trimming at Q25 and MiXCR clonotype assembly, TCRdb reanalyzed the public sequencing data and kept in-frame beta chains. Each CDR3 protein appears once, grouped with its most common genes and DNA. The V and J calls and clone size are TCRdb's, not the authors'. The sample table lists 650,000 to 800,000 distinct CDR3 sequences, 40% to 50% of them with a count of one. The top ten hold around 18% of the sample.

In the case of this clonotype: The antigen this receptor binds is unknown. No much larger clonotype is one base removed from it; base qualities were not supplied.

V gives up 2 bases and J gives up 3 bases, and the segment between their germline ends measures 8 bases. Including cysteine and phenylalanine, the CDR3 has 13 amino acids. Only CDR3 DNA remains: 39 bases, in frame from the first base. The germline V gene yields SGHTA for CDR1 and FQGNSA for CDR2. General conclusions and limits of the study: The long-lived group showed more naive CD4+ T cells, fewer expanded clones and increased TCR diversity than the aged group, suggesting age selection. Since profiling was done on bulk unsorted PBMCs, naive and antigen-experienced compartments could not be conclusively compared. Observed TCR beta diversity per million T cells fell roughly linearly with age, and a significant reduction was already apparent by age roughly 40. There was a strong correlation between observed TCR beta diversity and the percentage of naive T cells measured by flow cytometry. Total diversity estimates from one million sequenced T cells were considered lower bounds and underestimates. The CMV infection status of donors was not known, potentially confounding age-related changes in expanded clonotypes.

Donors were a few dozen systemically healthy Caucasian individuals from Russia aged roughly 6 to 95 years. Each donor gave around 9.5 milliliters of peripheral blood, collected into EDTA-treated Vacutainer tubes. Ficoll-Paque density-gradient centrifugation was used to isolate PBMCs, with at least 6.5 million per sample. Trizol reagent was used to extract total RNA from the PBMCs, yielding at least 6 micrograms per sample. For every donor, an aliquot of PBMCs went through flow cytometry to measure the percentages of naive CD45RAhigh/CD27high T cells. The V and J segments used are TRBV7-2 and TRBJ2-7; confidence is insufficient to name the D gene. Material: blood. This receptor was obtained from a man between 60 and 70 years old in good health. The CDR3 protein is CASSLNNYYEQYF. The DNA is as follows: TGTGCCAGCAGCTTAAACAACTACTACGAGCAGTACTTC. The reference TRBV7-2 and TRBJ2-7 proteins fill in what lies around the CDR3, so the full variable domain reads GAGVSQSPSNKVTEKGKDVELRCDPISGHTALYWYRQSLGQGLEFLIYFQGNSAPDKSGLPSDRFSAERTGGSVSTLTIQRTQQEDSAVYLCASSLNNYYEQYFGPGTRLTVT.